Following are 24 T cell receptor beta chains from one sample sequenced in a study of spatial heterogeneity in lung cancer (dated by TCRdb to the late 2010s). In light of the paper, this sample's time point label describes: sample taken at primary tumor resection. Library preparation was by 5' RACE. Sequenced using a NextSeq 500. Through fastp at Q25 and MiXCR, TCRdb rebuilt clones from the public reads, retaining in-frame beta chains. Entries are consolidated by CDR3 protein sequence, retaining the most common genes and DNA. Present in this sample are around 48,000 distinct CDR3 sequences, approximately 5% of which were seen just once. The ten largest account for roughly 10% of the sample. This sample comprised PBMCs, obtained at surgery. The receptors shown here come from a male donor with early-stage non-small cell lung cancer.

The table lists this clonotype with many counts. This chain connects TRBV20-1 to TRBJ2-1; TRBD2 matches 11 bases. V was clipped by 5 bases and J by 6 bases; unmatched bases: 6. There are 14 residues in the CDR3. Germline loops: CDR1 DFQATT, CDR2 SNEGSKA (reference sequence). Written as DNA, the CDR3 is TGCAGTGCTTTAGCGGGAGGGCGGTTCAATGAGCAGTTCTTC. Protein sequence: CSALAGGRFNEQFF.

This clonotype appeared many times. V usage is TRBV29-1 and J usage is TRBJ2-4; D is perhaps TRBD2 (5 bases). Germline V gene sequence: CDR1 SQVTM, CDR2 ANQGSEA. The CDR3 is 12 amino acids. Trimming pared 5 bases from V and 8 bases from J, leaving 13 bases between. In nucleotides, the CDR3 is TGCAGCGTTTCCGGGAAGGAGGACATTCAGTACTTC. This codes for CSVSGKEDIQYF.

The chain carries TRBV9 and TRBJ2-4; D is tentatively TRBD1 or TRBD2 (5 bases each). Per the germline V gene, CDR1 is SGDLS and CDR2 is YYNGEE. Trimming removed 4 bases from V and 5 bases from J, with 22 bases in between. There are 17 residues in the CDR3. The CDR3 DNA follows: TGTGCCAGCAGCTCCCACCCTTCATGGACGGGACAAAACATTCAGTACTTC. Its protein is CASSSHPSWTGQNIQYF.

This clonotype was found a few times. Sequence at one end of the junction differs from germline and may be a read error. The CDR3 coding sequence is TGTGTCAGCAGCGCACGGACAGGGAGTACTGAAGCTTTCTTT. Its translation: CVSSARTGSTEAFF. The rearrangement links TRBV3-1 to TRBJ1-1; TRBD1 aligns across 8 bases. The CDR3 length is 14 residues. Germline CDR1 reads LGHDT; CDR2 reads YNNKEL (reference sequence).

This clonotype was seen at least ten times. This chain uses TRBV24-1 with TRBJ1-2, with D maybe TRBD1 (6 bases). The germline CDR1 and CDR2 sequences are KGHDR and SFDVKD. The CDR3 has 15 residues. V lost 9 bases and J 3 bases, leaving 19 bases between the germline ends. This CDR3 reads CATSPTGGHDYGYTF. In DNA form, the CDR3 reads TGTGCCACCTCCCCGACAGGAGGGCATGACTATGGCTACACCTTC.

The gene calls are TRBV6-1 and TRBJ2-1; D possibly corresponds to TRBD2 (5 bases). The germline V gene has CDR1 MNHNS and CDR2 SASEGT. The CDR3 sequence is 13 residues long. Trimming cost V 6 bases and J 7 bases, with 13 bases left between them. In nucleotides, the CDR3 is TGTGCCAGCAGACACCCGGACTGGAATGAGCAGTTCTTC. It yields the protein CASRHPDWNEQFF.

Ten or more counts support this clonotype. This chain uses TRBV5-1 with TRBJ1-1; TRBD1 might be the D (5 bases). The V gene lost 4 bases and the J gene lost 1 base, with 17 bases spanning the gap. The CDR3 has 16 residues. The germline CDR1 and CDR2 sequences are SGHRS and YFSETQ. CDR3 DNA sequence: TGCGCCAGCAGCCCCAGCACGTCGGGGGAGAACACTGAAGCTTTCTTT. Amino acid sequence: CASSPSTSGENTEAFF.

This clonotype was seen ten or more times. The chain employs TRBV6-6 and TRBJ2-5; 11 bases match TRBD2. The length of the CDR3 is 14 residues. The germline V gene encodes CDR1 MNHNY and CDR2 SVGAGI (reference sequence). J gave up 7 bases and V 5 bases, and 6 bases lay outside the gene matches. CDR3 protein: CASSPGTSGLTQYF. The CDR3 DNA follows: TGTGCCAGCAGTCCGGGGACTAGCGGCTTGACCCAGTACTTC.

In its sample, this clonotype was seen many times. The rearrangement joins TRBV11-2 to TRBJ2-3; D uncertain. V dropped 3 bases and J dropped 0 bases, with 13 bases sitting between them. Germline CDR1 is SGHAT and CDR2 is FQNNGV. The CDR3 has 16 amino acids. The CDR3: CASSFPSGRSTDTQYF. CDR3 bases: TGTGCCAGCAGCTTCCCCTCGGGCCGGAGCACAGATACGCAGTATTTT.

At least ten counts were recorded for this clonotype. The V call is TRBV7-9, the J call TRBJ2-1; D is possibly TRBD2 (6 bases). This CDR3 region has 11 residues. Germline assignment: CDR1 SEHNR and CDR2 FQNEAQ (reference sequence). Deletions cut 5 bases from V and 13 bases from J, with 12 bases between. The CDR3 nucleotides are TGTGCCAGCAGCCCTAGGGACTTACAGTTCTTC. It encodes CASSPRDLQFF.

The table lists this clonotype with many counts. CDR3 sequence reads: CASSHSTGTSGRGDTQYF. Written as DNA, the CDR3 is TGCGCCAGCAGCCACTCGACCGGGACTAGCGGGAGAGGAGATACGCAGTATTTT. The chain uses TRBV4-1 and TRBJ2-3, with 14 bases fitting TRBD2. After removal of 3 bases from V and 5 bases from J, the junction contained 10 bases not matched to a gene. The CDR3 consists of 18 residues. CDR1 and CDR2 from the germline V gene are MGHRA and YSYEKL.

Many counts were recorded for this clonotype. The chain links TRBV5-5 to TRBJ2-2; unclear D gene. The CDR3 consists of 12 residues. V gave up 0 bases and J gave up 6 bases, with 3 bases separating them. The germline V gene has CDR1 SGHKS and CDR2 YYEKEE (reference sequence). The CDR3 DNA reads TGTGCCAGCAGCTTGGAGGCCGGGGAGCTGTTTTTT. Translated: CASSLEAGELFF.

This clonotype came up many times. The chain carries TRBV6-2 or TRBV6-3 and TRBJ2-3, with 7 nucleotides matching TRBD1. V lost 5 bases and J lost 2; bases outside the gene matches: 7. The germline V gene has CDR1 MNHEY and CDR2 SVGEGT. The CDR3 length is 15 residues. As DNA, the CDR3 is TGTGCCAGCAGTCGGGACAGCCCTACCACAGATACGCAGTATTTT. This sequence encodes CASSRDSPTTDTQYF.

This clonotype was counted many times. J is TRBJ2-5 and V is TRBV6-2 or TRBV6-3; 7 nucleotides align to TRBD1. Unmatched junction bases numbered 4, after V lost 5 bases and J lost 1 base. The CDR3 sequence is 14 residues long. CDR1 and CDR2 from the germline V gene are MNHEY and SVGEGT. The DNA for the CDR3 is TGTGCCAGCAGTCCGAGGGACAGCCAAGAGACCCAGTACTTC. This encodes CASSPRDSQETQYF.

This clonotype has just a few counts. This chain joins TRBV18 and TRBJ2-7; D ambiguous. V lost 6 bases and J lost 3, with 15 bases in between. The germline CDR1 and CDR2 sequences are KGHSH and LQKENI. The CDR3 is made up of 14 amino acids. The CDR3 loop is CASSHSITDYEQYF. CDR3 sequence (DNA): TGTGCCAGCTCGCACAGTATTACTGACTACGAGCAGTACTTC.

By share of the sample, this clonotype is medium-sized. This chain links TRBV7-3 with TRBJ2-1, with a weak D call TRBD2 (5 bases). This CDR3 contains 13 residues. Germline CDR1 is SGHTA and CDR2 is FQGTGA. Deletions cut 0 bases from V and 6 bases from J, with 6 bases between. The CDR3 protein is CASSLTGGNEQFF. CDR3 nucleotide sequence: TGTGCCAGCAGCTTAACAGGAGGCAATGAGCAGTTCTTC.

This clonotype was seen at least ten times. This sequence joins TRBV11-3 and TRBJ2-1; the match to TRBD2 covers 10 bases. Losses at the gene ends were 4 bases for V and 2 bases for J; bases not matched to a gene: 5. This CDR3 contains 16 residues. In germline, CDR1 is SGHNT, CDR2 YENEEA. The CDR3 nucleotides read TGTGCCAGCAGCTCAGTTACTAGCGGGACCTACAATGAGCAGTTCTTC. Translating gives CASSSVTSGTYNEQFF.

This clonotype was recorded at least ten times. The chain links TRBV21-1 to TRBJ2-3; no DNA check was done on the table's D call, TRBD1. TRBV21-1 is an annotated pseudogene. CDR3 size: 17 residues. This chain's CDR3 is CASSRRQGPTSTDTQYF. In DNA form, the CDR3 reads TGTGCCAGCAGCCGTCGACAGGGGCCCACTAGCACAGATACGCAGTATTTT.

This clonotype was observed at least ten times. V gene TRBV12-3 or TRBV12-4 combines with J gene TRBJ1-1; 9 bases are a match to TRBD1. The CDR3 loop spans 12 amino acids. V lost 4 bases to trimming and J lost 9 bases; unmatched junction nucleotides: 3. CDR3 sequence (DNA): TGTGCCAGCAGTTACAGGGGGCGGCAAGCTTTCTTT. This gives the protein CASSYRGRQAFF.

This clonotype appeared many times. V is TRBV27 and J is TRBJ2-6; D is undetermined. The germline CDR1 and CDR2 sequences are MNHEY and SMNVEV (reference sequence). The CDR3 contains 18 residues. Trimming shortened V by 5 bases and J by 0 bases, and 17 bases separated the two germline ends. CDR3 nucleotides: TGTGCCAGCAGTGCACCGGCCACGGGCTACTCTGGGGCCAACGTCCTGACTTTC. Its translation is CASSAPATGYSGANVLTF.

The chain is built from TRBV29-1 and TRBJ1-2, with TRBD1 matching over 7 bases. V shed 0 bases and J 4 bases; nucleotides not matched to a gene: 11. CDR1 is SQVTM and CDR2 is ANQGSEA in the germline V gene. CDR3 length: 16 residues. The CDR3 DNA reads as TGCAGCGTTGAAGATCTATGGACAGGCTCCGTCTATGGCTACACCTTC. Translation gives CSVEDLWTGSVYGYTF.

This clonotype was recorded many times. The CDR3 region is CASSLRGLAGQETQYF. As DNA, the CDR3 is TGTGCCAGCAGCCTGCGGGGACTAGCGGGCCAAGAGACCCAGTACTTC. This chain connects TRBV7-2 to TRBJ2-5, with TRBD2 matching over 12 bases. The ends lost 5 bases at V and 1 base at J; junction bases unmatched: 5. The CDR3 extends over 16 amino acids. Germline CDR1 is SGHTA and CDR2 is FQGNSA.

This clonotype was counted many times. V gene TRBV5-1 combines with J gene TRBJ2-1, with 11 bases that match TRBD2. V shed 5 bases, J shed 7 bases, and the junction held 8 bases outside the gene matches. Germline loops: CDR1 SGHRS, CDR2 YFSETQ. The CDR3 spans 15 residues. CDR3 DNA sequence: TGCGCCAGCAGGATGGGACTAGCGGACGGGAATGAGCAGTTCTTC. Protein product: CASRMGLADGNEQFF.

This clonotype has a count of ten or more. The genes are TRBV28 and TRBJ1-1, with 7 bases lining up with TRBD1. The CDR3 is made up of 16 amino acids. J gave up 0 bases and V 2 bases, and 6 bases lay outside the gene matches. Looked up from germline, CDR1 is MDHEN and CDR2 is SYDVKM. The CDR3 loop reads CASSLAETGLNTEAFF. The DNA for the CDR3 is TGTGCCAGCAGTTTAGCTGAGACAGGGCTGAACACTGAAGCTTTCTTT.